Presented here are 9 T cell receptor beta chains from one specimen sequenced in a study of vaccination and CD4 T cells after COVID-19. The Oncomine TCR Beta short-read assay was applied to DNA of cultured CD4+ T cells. TCRdb analysed the PCR reads with MiXCR anew, one entry per CDR3 protein. The sample contains approximately 20,000 distinct CDR3 sequences, approximately 70% of which appear only once. Specified treatment: roughly 11-day PBMC culture with coronavirus spike peptide pools or control peptides (ViraFEST assay). Their specific antigens are unknown. The sequencing sample was made of CD4+ T cells from blood, cultured in vitro. The receptors were gathered from a human donor who had recovered from COVID-19.

The chain employs TRBV24-1 and TRBJ1-2; D ambiguous. The CDR3 loop spans 13 amino acids. Germline CDR1 and CDR2: KGHDR and SFDVKD. Between the trimmed V and J ends, which lost 2 bases and 7 bases, there was a span of 10 bases. CDR3 protein: CATSDWRSGGYTF. The CDR3 coding sequence is TGTGCCACCAGTGATTGGAGGTCCGGTGGCTACACCTTC.

The rearrangement joins TRBV27 to TRBJ2-3, with TRBD2 matching over 16 bases. Trimming at V came to 1 base and at J to 6 bases, leaving 4 bases not matched to a gene. Germline V CDR1 and CDR2: MNHEY, SMNVEV (reference sequence). The CDR3 covers 17 residues. This CDR3 is CASSLWGTSGRGDTQYF. CDR3 bases: TGTGCCAGCAGTTTATGGGGGACTAGCGGGAGGGGGGATACGCAGTATTTT.

The chain recombines TRBV23-1 with TRBJ1-2; D unclear. TRBV23-1 counts as an open reading frame of uncertain function. The CDR3 is 14 residues long. Deletions cut 5 bases from V and 4 bases from J, with 14 bases between. The CDR3 nucleotides are TGCGCCAGCAGTAGCCGGAGACGGAGCTATGGCTACACCTTC. It codes for CASSSRRRSYGYTF.

This clonotype was detected a few times. CDR3 DNA sequence: TGCAGTGCTAGAACGCCGGGACAGGGGGCAACTGAAGCTTTCTTT. Protein: CSARTPGQGATEAFF. The chain links TRBV20-1 to TRBJ1-1; 12 nucleotides align to TRBD1. Germline CDR1 reads DFQATT; CDR2 reads SNEGSKA (reference sequence). The CDR3 is 15 amino acids. The V and J ends lost 2 bases and 5 bases, in that order; junction bases with no gene match: 6.

This chain connects TRBV12-3 or TRBV12-4 to TRBJ1-5; D not resolved. The V end lost 3 bases, the J end lost 7 bases, and 13 bases lay between the germline ends. The length of the CDR3 is 14 residues. As DNA, the CDR3 is TGTGCCAGCAGTTTTGCAGGCGGTGGACAGCCCCAGCATTTT. This translates into CASSFAGGGQPQHF.

The chain is built from TRBV19 and TRBJ2-7; 11 positions match TRBD2. In germline, CDR1 is LNHDA, CDR2 SQIVND (reference sequence). This CDR3 region has 15 residues. V trimming: 9 bases; J trimming: 6 bases; junction bases outside the gene matches: 13. As DNA, the CDR3 is TGTGCCAGCGGAATATCCCTAGCGGGAGGCCTCGAGCAGTACTTC. It yields the protein CASGISLAGGLEQYF.

The sample holds a few counts of this clonotype. J is TRBJ1-5 and V is TRBV20-1; D gene unclear. V lost 3 bases and J 5 bases, leaving 8 bases between the germline ends. The V gene's germline CDR1 is DFQATT and CDR2 SNEGSKA (reference sequence). The CDR3 has 12 amino acids. This CDR3 is CSASRGHQPQHF. The CDR3 coding sequence is TGCAGTGCTAGTCGAGGCCATCAGCCCCAGCATTTT.

This clonotype was seen only a few times. The V gene is TRBV7-2, the J gene TRBJ2-2; 8 nucleotides align to TRBD2. The CDR3 covers 15 residues. Unmatched junction bases numbered 8, after V lost 4 bases and J lost 7 bases. The germline V gene has CDR1 SGHTA and CDR2 FQGNSA. The CDR3 nucleotides are TGTGCCAGCAGCTCTAGACTAGCGCGGCTCGGGGAGCTGTTTTTT. It translates to CASSSRLARLGELFF.

This clonotype was seen more than once but under ten times. The chain has TRBV12-3 or TRBV12-4 and TRBJ1-1; D gene ambiguous. The CDR3 runs to 13 residues. Deletions cut 6 bases from V and 4 bases from J, with 12 bases between. This CDR3 reads CASSQAEGTEAFF. CDR3 nucleotide sequence: TGTGCCAGCAGCCAAGCTGAAGGCACTGAAGCTTTCTTT.